This T cell receptor (beta chain) was sequenced for a study of cytotoxic CD8 clonotypes in ibrutinib-treated CLL. Study-wide background: Investigators reported roughly 24 partial and 2 complete responses; after median roughly 65 months, about 15 patients remained remitted and about 12 progressed. Broader study findings: There were few public clonotypes, and on treatment they contracted or stayed stable.

A remark on this clone: As yet, its antigen is unknown.

This table comes from immunoSEQ multiplex PCR, and its TCRdb copy is limited to in-frame clones, with some not included. This table holds approximately 15,000 clones, less than 80% found once. V lost 3 bases, J lost 3 bases, and 5 bases lay in between. Germline values: CDR1 KGHSH, CDR2 LQKENI. The CDR3 runs 13 residues. Investigators sourced around 1.9 micrograms of genomic DNA from cryopreserved PBMCs for TCR beta libraries. The receptor was isolated from a human donor with chronic lymphocytic leukemia. This rearrangement joins TRBV18 to TRBJ2-2; D not certain. The sequenced sample was PBMCs, obtained before ibrutinib treatment. For the CDR3, the DNA is TGTGCCAGCTCACCTCTGGACACCGGGGAGCTGTTTTTT. This gives the protein CASSPLDTGELFF.